The T cell receptor (beta chain) under discussion was sequenced for a study of T-cell reconstitution after alpha-beta-depleted transplantation in children. Study observations and caveats: One year post-transplant, T-cell counts and diversity were largely derived from T cells produced anew. Surviving thymic progenitors and recipient T cells were the source of high TCRbeta diversity at day 60 in some patients. Several hundred graft clones that had expanded were reportedly the source of alpha-beta T cells about two months after transplant.

Germline V gene data show CDR1 as LNHDA and CDR2 as SQIVND (reference sequence). The V and J ends lost 7 bases and 5 bases respectively, with 12 bases between them. This CDR3 spans 12 amino acids. The sample holds a few counts of this clonotype. As yet, its antigen is unknown. Researchers prepared the TCRbeta library using unique molecular identifiers, the study reports. TCRdb independently ran MiXCR on the PCR reads; one entry per CDR3 protein. The table includes hundreds of thousands of distinct CDR3 sequences, 10% to 15% detected once. This TCR came from a male patient under 18 who had a stem cell transplant for acute myeloid leukemia, so the T cells may come from the graft donor. This chain uses TRBV19 with TRBJ2-7; D not certain. The material sequenced was PBMCs, mostly from graft donor cells, taken 360 days after TCRalphabeta/CD19-depleted stem cell transplant. The CDR3 sequence: CASTPGGNEQYF. The CDR3 nucleotides are TGTGCCAGTACCCCAGGTGGGAACGAGCAGTACTTC.